Presented here are 32 T cell receptor beta chains from one specimen sequenced in a study of blood T cell repertoires in COVID-19. Profiled with immunoSEQ multiplex PCR; TCRdb holds only in-frame clones, not every one. Of approximately 260,000 clones in the sample, approximately 84% were seen once. The sequencing sample was made of peripheral blood. The receptors derive from a human donor in a cohort sampled during active COVID-19.

Here the CDR3 DNA reads TGTGCCAGCAGCCGCGAACAGGGCTACGAGCAGTACTTC. Protein: CASSREQGYEQYF. The chain uses TRBV3-1 (or the pseudogene TRBV3-2) and TRBJ2-7; perhaps TRBD1 as D (6 bases). There are 13 residues in the CDR3. Looked up from germline, CDR1 is LGHDT and CDR2 is YNNKEL (reference sequence). V was shortened by 4 bases and J by 3 bases, with 10 bases between the two germline ends.

This clone was recorded only once. This rearrangement joins TRBV5-1 to TRBJ2-7; 7 bases line up with TRBD1. Germline-derived CDR1 and CDR2 are SGHRS and YFSETQ. The CDR3 spans 14 residues. V gave up 4 bases and J gave up 1 base; unmatched junction bases: 5. CDR3 DNA sequence: TGCGCCAGCAGCACGACGACAGGGTCCTACGAGCAGTACTTC. As protein: CASSTTTGSYEQYF. Filled out from reference TRBV5-1 and TRBJ2-7, the complete variable domain reads KAGVTQTPRYLIKTRGQQVTLSCSPISGHRSVSWYQQTPGQGLQFLFEYFSETQRNKGNFPGRFSGRQFSNSRSEMNVSTLELGDSALYLCASSTTTGSYEQYFGPGTRLTVT.

V is TRBV7-9 and J is TRBJ2-3, with 12 bases that match TRBD2. The CDR3 runs 16 residues. V trimming: 6 bases; J trimming: 5 bases; junction bases outside the gene matches: 9. Looked up from germline, CDR1 is SEHNR and CDR2 is FQNEAQ (reference sequence). The CDR3 DNA follows: TGTGCCAGCAGACCCACTAGCGGGAGGTGGGTAGATACGCAGTATTTT. It translates to CASRPTSGRWVDTQYF. The variable domain in full, with the rest retrieved from reference TRBV7-9 and TRBJ2-3, is DTGVSQNPRHKITKRGQNVTFRCDPISEHNRLYWYRQTLGQGPEFLTYFQNEAQLEKSRLLSDRFSAERPKGSFSTLEIQRTEQGDSAMYLCASRPTSGRWVDTQYFGPGTRLTVL.

The rearrangement uses TRBV18 and TRBJ2-4, with D maybe TRBD1 (6 bases). Germline-derived CDR1 and CDR2 are KGHSH and LQKENI. The ends were cut back, 3 bases at V and 7 bases at J, with 16 bases in the middle. There are 15 residues in the CDR3. The CDR3 sequence: CASSPPGQSRNIQYF. The CDR3 DNA follows: TGTGCCAGCTCACCCCCTGGACAGTCCCGGAACATTCAGTACTTC.

This chain connects TRBV5-5 to TRBJ2-2; D possibly corresponds to TRBD1 (6 bases). CDR1 SGHKS and CDR2 YYEKEE come from the germline V gene (reference sequence). The CDR3 covers 14 residues. V gave up 3 bases and J gave up 6 bases, with 12 bases separating them. This CDR3 is CASSSTGLPGELFF. The CDR3 DNA sequence: TGTGCCAGCAGCTCAACAGGGTTACCCGGGGAGCTGTTTTTT.

The V gene is TRBV11-2, the J gene TRBJ2-2; D is ambiguous. The CDR3 length is 13 residues. Trimming removed 6 bases from V and 6 bases from J, with 11 bases in between. Germline loops: CDR1 SGHAT, CDR2 FQNNGV. The CDR3 sequence: CASRPTGAGELFF. The CDR3, as DNA: TGTGCCAGCAGACCGACGGGTGCCGGGGAGCTGTTTTTT.

J is TRBJ1-5 and V is TRBV19; 7 bases fit TRBD1. Per the germline V gene, CDR1 is LNHDA and CDR2 is SQIVND (reference sequence). The CDR3 contains 20 residues. V shed 4 bases, J shed 6 bases, and the junction held 24 bases outside the gene matches. The CDR3 region is CASSTKTNDRANWFGQPQHF. The CDR3 nucleotides read TGTGCCAGTAGTACCAAGACCAATGACAGGGCAAACTGGTTCGGTCAGCCCCAGCATTTT.

The CDR3 spells CASSLSRLGNTIYF. The CDR3 DNA is TGTGCCAGCAGTTTATCCAGATTAGGAAACACCATATATTTT. The chain joins TRBV6-5 to TRBJ1-3, with no clear D. V shed 4 bases and J shed 4 bases, with 11 bases lying between them. The CDR3 has 14 amino acids. CDR1 and CDR2 from the germline V gene are MNHEY and SVGAGI.

The chain recombines TRBV6-2 or TRBV6-3 with TRBJ2-7, with 9 nucleotides matching TRBD2. CDR1 is MNHEY and CDR2 is SVGEGT in the germline V gene. The CDR3 loop spans 16 amino acids. V lost 3 bases and J lost 4; bases outside the gene matches: 10. As DNA, the CDR3 is TGTGCCAGCAGTTATAAGTCTAGCGGGAATAGGTACGAGCAGTACTTC. It specifies CASSYKSSGNRYEQYF.

The CDR3 DNA sequence: TGTGCCAGCAGCTTTAGACTAGCGGGAGCCAATGAGCAGTTCTTC. The encoded protein is CASSFRLAGANEQFF. V and J are TRBV7-3 and TRBJ2-1; 12 positions match TRBD2. This CDR3 spans 15 amino acids. Trimming cost V 3 bases and J 6 bases; bases outside gene matches: 3. Germline V gene lookup returns CDR1 SGHTA and CDR2 FQGTGA.

The gene calls are TRBV19 and TRBJ1-1, with unresolved D. Germline lookup yields CDR1 LNHDA and CDR2 SQIVND (reference sequence). Trimming shortened V by 9 bases and J by 1 base, and 24 bases separated the two germline ends. The CDR3 totals 17 residues. The CDR3 protein is CASSTVYPGKKNTEAFF. CDR3 coding DNA: TGTGCCAGCTCGACGGTATACCCGGGAAAAAAGAACACTGAAGCTTTCTTT.

V usage is TRBV11-2 and J usage is TRBJ2-5, with TRBD2 identical over 9 bases. Germline V gene lookup returns CDR1 SGHAT and CDR2 FQNNGV. This CDR3 is built from 17 residues. The junction had 13 bases not matched to a gene; V was cut back by 5 bases and J by 3 bases. CDR3 protein: CASSPTQASGAEETQYF. CDR3 DNA: TGTGCCAGCAGCCCCACCCAGGCTAGCGGGGCGGAAGAGACCCAGTACTTC.

The rearrangement joins TRBV28 to TRBJ2-5; a possible D gene is TRBD2 (6 bases). V was trimmed by 3 bases and J by 3 bases, leaving 20 bases between them. The CDR3 consists of 17 residues. Germline CDR1 and CDR2: MDHEN and SYDVKM. This CDR3 reads CASSFLGRGTRKETQYF. The DNA of the CDR3 is TGTGCCAGCAGTTTCCTGGGTCGGGGGACGAGAAAAGAGACCCAGTACTTC.

The V call is TRBV5-1, the J call TRBJ2-7; tentatively, D is TRBD1 (5 bases). Trimming removed 0 bases from V and 4 bases from J, with 11 bases in between. The germline V gene has CDR1 SGHRS and CDR2 YFSETQ. The CDR3 sequence is 14 residues long. The CDR3 nucleotides read TGCGCCAGCAGCTTGGCTCCTCAGGGATACGAGCAGTACTTC. Its translation is CASSLAPQGYEQYF.

This chain uses TRBV13 with TRBJ1-2; D gene uncertain. Looked up from germline, CDR1 is PRHDT and CDR2 is FYEKMQ (reference sequence). The CDR3 is 13 residues long. Trimming took 5 bases from V and 8 from J, leaving 15 bases between them. The CDR3: CASSPKIRAGYTF. The CDR3 bases are TGTGCCAGCAGCCCGAAAATCCGCGCCGGCTACACCTTC.

V is TRBV19 and J is TRBJ2-2, with 8 positions matching TRBD2. After removal of 3 bases from V and 1 base from J, the junction contained 4 bases not matched to a gene. CDR1 and CDR2 (germline): LNHDA, SQIVND (reference sequence). CDR3 size: 16 residues. CDR3 loop: CASSIPTSGNTGELFF. CDR3 sequence (DNA): TGTGCCAGTAGTATCCCCACTAGCGGGAACACCGGGGAGCTGTTTTTT.

The genes are TRBV7-6 and TRBJ2-5; D not resolved. CDR1 is SGHVS, CDR2 FNYEAQ, per germline. The germline V and J ends were trimmed by 6 bases and 1 base, with 6 bases remaining between them. The CDR3 spans 12 residues. The CDR3 sequence: CASSYSQETQYF. DNA of the CDR3: TGTGCCAGCAGTTACAGCCAAGAGACCCAGTACTTC.

The chain employs TRBV27 and TRBJ1-5, with unresolved D. Germline V gene sequence: CDR1 MNHEY, CDR2 SMNVEV (reference sequence). The CDR3 is 14 amino acids. V lost 5 bases, J lost 4 bases, and 12 bases lay in between. The CDR3 loop is CASSTGYLNQPQHF. The CDR3 DNA reads TGTGCCAGCAGTACCGGGTACCTTAATCAGCCCCAGCATTTT.

This clone has a single count. The rearrangement links TRBV7-2 to TRBJ2-2, with 8 nucleotides matching TRBD2. Per germline, CDR1 SGHTA and CDR2 FQGNSA. The CDR3 is made up of 15 amino acids. V lost 3 bases to trimming and J lost 7 bases; unmatched junction nucleotides: 7. The CDR3 DNA reads as TGTGCCAGCAGCTTTTTTAGCGGGATAGGCGGGGAGCTGTTTTTT. This translates into CASSFFSGIGGELFF.

V gene TRBV11-2 combines with J gene TRBJ2-1; 11 bases map to TRBD1. With 6 bases clipped from V and 14 bases from J, the junction kept 9 bases outside the gene matches. The CDR3 is 13 amino acids. The germline gives CDR1 SGHAT, CDR2 FQNNGV. CDR3 sequence (DNA): TGTGCCAGCAGTCGGGACAGGGGGAGTTTGGAGTTCTTC. It is translated as CASSRDRGSLEFF.

V usage is TRBV19 and J usage is TRBJ2-5; D is perhaps TRBD1 (6 bases). Deletions cut 2 bases from V and 1 base from J, with 11 bases between. From germline, CDR1 is LNHDA and CDR2 SQIVND (reference sequence). CDR3 length equals 15 residues. The CDR3 protein is CASSISEDSQETQYF. The CDR3 bases are TGTGCCAGTAGTATATCCGAGGACAGCCAAGAGACCCAGTACTTC.

This clone has only a few counts. The V call is TRBV5-1, the J call TRBJ2-1; maybe TRBD2 (5 bases). The CDR3 extends over 16 amino acids. Germline loops: CDR1 SGHRS, CDR2 YFSETQ. Trimming removed 2 bases at V and 1 base at J, with 13 bases between. The CDR3: CASSFGSRGSYNEQFF. The CDR3 DNA sequence: TGCGCCAGCAGCTTCGGTTCCCGGGGTTCCTACAATGAGCAGTTCTTC.

This clone was seen more than once but under ten times. The genes are TRBV6-1 and TRBJ2-7; D is perhaps TRBD1 (5 bases). The CDR3 extends over 16 amino acids. Looked up from germline, CDR1 is MNHNS and CDR2 is SASEGT. Trimming left V 2 bases short and J 3 bases short, with 17 bases between. Written as DNA, the CDR3 is TGTGCCAGCAGTGAATTTAGGGGTCTACGCAGCTACGAGCAGTACTTC. Translating it yields CASSEFRGLRSYEQYF.

The V gene is TRBV29-1, the J gene TRBJ2-6; unclear D gene. The CDR3 sequence is 13 residues long. In germline, CDR1 is SQVTM, CDR2 ANQGSEA. Trimming took 7 bases from V and 1 from J, leaving 8 bases between them. The CDR3 bases are TGCAGCGCAAGCGAGTCTGGGGCCAACGTCCTGACTTTC. Protein: CSASESGANVLTF.

In its sample, this clone was seen a few times. This chain joins TRBV5-1 and TRBJ1-4, with 7 nucleotides matching TRBD1. Germline V CDR1 and CDR2: SGHRS, YFSETQ. V was clipped by 1 base and J by 6 bases; unmatched bases: 6. The CDR3 contains 15 residues. CDR3 DNA sequence: TGCGCCAGCAGCTTGACCGGGACAGCGGATGAAAAACTGTTTTTT. It encodes CASSLTGTADEKLFF.

The chain uses TRBV29-1 and TRBJ1-2; tentative D call: TRBD1 (6 bases). The germline CDR1 and CDR2 sequences are SQVTM and ANQGSEA. The CDR3 has 13 amino acids. Trimming removed 0 bases from V and 4 bases from J, with 9 bases in between. The CDR3, as DNA: TGCAGCGTTGAAGACAGAGGGGGCTATGGCTACACCTTC. Amino acids: CSVEDRGGYGYTF.

This clone was seen a few times. The rearrangement uses TRBV5-1 and TRBJ2-5; 8 bases are a match to TRBD2. V was clipped by 0 bases and J by 4 bases; unmatched bases: 14. The CDR3 spans 18 residues. Per germline, CDR1 SGHRS and CDR2 YFSETQ. CDR3 residues: CASSLGVAGPLSTETQYF. For the CDR3, the DNA is TGCGCCAGCAGCTTGGGGGTAGCGGGGCCCCTTTCCACAGAGACCCAGTACTTC.

V and J are TRBV11-2 and TRBJ2-7; possible D gene TRBD2, 7 bases. V was trimmed by 6 bases and J by 6 bases, leaving 18 bases between them. Germline loops: CDR1 SGHAT, CDR2 FQNNGV. The CDR3 is 14 residues long. The CDR3: CASSLEGGRFEQYF. CDR3 coding DNA: TGTGCCAGCAGTCTTGAGGGGGGGCGGTTCGAGCAGTACTTC.

The genes are TRBV7-8 and TRBJ2-7; 8 bases agree with TRBD1. V shed 5 bases, J shed 2 bases, and the junction held 8 bases outside the gene matches. Per germline, CDR1 SGHVS and CDR2 FQNEAQ. The length of the CDR3 is 15 residues. The chain's CDR3 is CASSAQQGDPYEQYF. The CDR3 coding sequence is TGTGCCAGCAGCGCACAACAGGGGGACCCCTACGAGCAGTACTTC.

V is TRBV19 and J is TRBJ2-7; tentatively, D is TRBD1 (6 bases). Trimming took 3 bases from V and 4 from J, leaving 16 bases between them. Looked up from germline, CDR1 is LNHDA and CDR2 is SQIVND (reference sequence). The CDR3 sequence is 15 residues long. The DNA of the CDR3 is TGTGCCAGTAGTATGCCGGGGCAGGGGCGGTACGAGCAGTACTTC. It specifies CASSMPGQGRYEQYF.

The chain combines TRBV24-1 with TRBJ1-2; TRBD1 matches 9 bases. V lost 3 bases to trimming and J lost 8 bases; unmatched junction nucleotides: 3. This CDR3 is built from 13 residues. The germline V gene encodes CDR1 KGHDR and CDR2 SFDVKD. CDR3 sequence reads: CATSDDRGSGYTF. As DNA, the CDR3 is TGTGCCACCAGTGATGACAGGGGGTCGGGCTACACCTTC.

This clone was counted only a few times. V is TRBV7-3 and J is TRBJ2-7; maybe TRBD1 (6 bases). Between the trimmed V and J ends, which lost 2 bases and 8 bases, there was a span of 16 bases. The CDR3 has 14 residues. The germline V gene encodes CDR1 SGHTA and CDR2 FQGTGA. The CDR3 DNA follows: TGTGCCAGCAGCTTAGGTACAGGGACGGCAAAGCAGTACTTC. Translated: CASSLGTGTAKQYF.